This entry describes one T cell receptor (beta chain). Its antigen remains unidentified. This entry comes from a study of CD8 T cells in ankylosing spondylitis. Using its own MiXCR run on the 5' RACE reads, TCRdb lists one record per CDR3 protein. This table has under 450,000 distinct CDR3 sequences, roughly 20% appearing once. Study outcomes and limitations: Existing reports had already noted some motif variants in reactive arthritis synovial fluid and blood. Apparently characteristic of ankylosing spondylitis blood was a TCR beta motif (about eight highly homologous variants). Clones linked with disease were CD8+ and fairly uncommon in the peripheral blood.

The receptor's source is a male donor with ankylosing spondylitis or in good health (not recorded which). The sequencing sample was made of blood, either unsorted or a sorted T cell fraction (not recorded which).

CDR3 region: CASSLGGFGTDNEKLFF. The CDR3 DNA reads as TGTGCCAGCAGCTTAGGAGGGTTCGGGACTGATAATGAAAAACTGTTTTTT. The J gene is TRBJ1-4, the V gene TRBV7-2; maybe TRBD1 (5 bases). In germline, CDR1 is SGHTA, CDR2 FQGNSA. The V and J ends lost 1 base and 4 bases respectively, with 16 bases between them. The CDR3 consists of 17 residues.